The present entry profiles one TCR beta chain with its context. What it recognizes is unknown. Mismatch with germline at one junction end may stem from a read error. The sample is drawn from a study of cytomegalovirus exposure and HLA in healthy donors. Study summary: Within an early data release were about 80 million unique TCRs drawn from HLA-typed donors. Study-level findings and limits: Investigators reported fewer than 200 TCR beta chains as tied to cytomegalovirus. Equally common other TCR beta chains were less clonally expanded than HLA-associated ones, a later analysis found. Reportedly, HLA-A and HLA-B alleles of most subjects were accurately predicted from TCR beta.

The CDR3 spans 14 residues. Per germline, CDR1 LNHDA and CDR2 SQIVND (reference sequence). PCR amplification relied on 60 Vbeta primers (plus 13 Jbeta primers). TCRdb keeps only in-frame clones here, not all; method: immunoSEQ multiplex PCR. The data contain under 200,000 clones, about 70% of them singletons. The TCR was taken from a woman in her 30s in good health and CMV-seronegative. The chain combines TRBV19 with TRBJ1-6, with 7 bases aligning to TRBD1. The sample consisted of PBMCs. CDR3 bases: TGTGCCAGTTCGATACAGGGGCATAACTCACCCCTCCACTTT. Translated, it gives CASSIQGHNSPLHF.